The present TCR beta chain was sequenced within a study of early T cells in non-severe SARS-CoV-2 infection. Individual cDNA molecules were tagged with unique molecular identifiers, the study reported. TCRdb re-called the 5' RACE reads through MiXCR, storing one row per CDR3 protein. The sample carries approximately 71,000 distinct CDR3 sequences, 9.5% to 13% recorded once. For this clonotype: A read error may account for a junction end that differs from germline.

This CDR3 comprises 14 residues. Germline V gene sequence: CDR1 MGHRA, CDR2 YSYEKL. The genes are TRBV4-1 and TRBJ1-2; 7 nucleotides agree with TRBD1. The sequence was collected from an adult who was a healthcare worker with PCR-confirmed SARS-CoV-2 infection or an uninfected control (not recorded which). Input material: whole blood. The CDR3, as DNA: TGCGCCAGCAACCAAGAGGGGGCGCGCTATGGCTACACCTTC. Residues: CASNQEGARYGYTF.